This T cell receptor (beta chain) was recorded in a study of cytomegalovirus exposure and HLA in healthy donors. This clone appeared a few times. Antigen specificity is unknown. Both 60 Vbeta primers and 13 Jbeta primers went into the PCR. Sequencing was performed with immunoSEQ multiplex PCR; in TCRdb, only in-frame clones are kept and a portion is missing. The data contain about 94,000 clones, more than 60% of them singletons. Germline lookup yields CDR1 SGHRS and CDR2 YFSETQ. The V and J ends lost 5 bases and 4 bases, in that order; junction bases with no gene match: 5. The CDR3 sequence is 14 residues long. Overall study results and limits: Trimming of TCR beta V- and J-genes showed a link, identified in a later analysis, to a missense DCLRE1C variant.

This clonotype was sampled from a man aged 30-40 years in good health and CMV-seronegative. Sequenced material: PBMCs. This chain links TRBV5-1 with TRBJ1-3; TRBD1 agrees at 8 bases. The CDR3 bases are TGCGCCAGCAGATACGACAGGGGCGGAAACACCATATATTTT. Its translation is CASRYDRGGNTIYF.